This TCR beta chain was identified in a study of shared clonotypes between healthy human individuals (TCRdb year 2020). About the full investigation: A couple of women and three men aged 18 to 49 years were included in the cohort. For each donor, CD4 naive and CD4 memory were each given three plates, CD8 naive was given two plates, and CD8 memory was given one plate. To estimate repertoire size and how much clonotypes are shared between individuals, the study performed deep sequencing of blood TCR repertoires from roughly five healthy adults. Different laboratories and diverse techniques were used to prepare libraries and sequence TCR repertoires, to increase sequencing depth and limit assay-specific biases. Between about 0.9 and 9 billion PBMCs per donor were obtained by leukapheresis.

The study at large found these results: The small number of donors limited the genetic and exposure-history diversity represented. Clonotypes shared by all four sorted-subset donors showed higher generation probabilities than non-shared clonotypes. Sampling was restricted to blood, and TCR repertoires in tissue are likely to differ from TCR repertoires in blood. When several donors were compared, the shared fraction of clonotypes was around 5% for naive CD4, roughly 3.4% for naive CD8, 2.3% for memory CD4, and less than 0.45% for memory CD8. Naive subsets generally had larger estimated clonotype richness than memory subsets did. Incomplete sequencing was indicated by rarefaction of sorted-subset datasets, despite the large sequencing depth. Based on pairwise subsampling, the degree of clonotype sharing among donors was expected to be affected by sequencing depth.

Donors were healthy HIV-negative adults with no recently reported acute infections or vaccinations. Every donor was a Caucasian adult living in Nashville, Tennessee, USA. CD4+ T cells were enriched by magnetic negative selection, after which naive cells were positively selected on CD45RA and the negative fraction was taken as the memory subset. Blood was obtained by leukapheresis, after which PBMCs were separated by Ficoll-Histopaque density gradient centrifugation and cryopreserved in liquid nitrogen vapor phase. Analytical flow cytometry was used to check the purity and quantity of each magnetically sorted T cell population. Each sorted fraction had its genomic DNA isolated and then quantified by UV absorbance on a Nanodrop 2000c. With respect to this clone: Its antigen is still unknown. There are no base qualities to consult, and no much larger clone falls within one base.

V is trimmed back by 3 bases and J by 0 bases, and the junction contains 11 bases that no gene match accounts for. Its CDR3 holds 17 amino acids, cysteine through phenylalanine. Of the read, only the CDR3 DNA is kept; its 51 bases are in frame from base 1. Per the germline V gene, SGHTA is the CDR1 and FQGNSA is the CDR2. Using the deep immunoSEQ assay, TCR CDR3 regions were amplified from genomic DNA by multiplex PCR. For each cell subset, the extracted genomic DNA was distributed evenly across all wells of several immunoSEQ 96-well plates, and each plate served as one replicate. For sorted subsets, each replicate PCR was loaded with 200 ng genomic DNA, equivalent to 30,000 or so T cell genomes. Purified libraries were quantified with a Qubit 3.0 fluorometer, sized on a Bioanalyzer 2100, and re-quantified with the KAPA Library Quantification kit. Each immunoSEQ 96-well plate was sequenced on its own single-read 150-cycle Illumina NextSeq 550 flow cell. For the original study's pipeline: The immunoSEQ output contained only junctional sequences without quality scores, so filtering could not match that applied to full-length reads. Sequences were annotated with PyIR, a Python wrapper for IgBLAST v1.9, using IMGT germline references to assign V/J genes and CDR3. Reads with weak V/J assignments (E-value above 1e-6), missing CDR3, stop codons, out-of-frame junctions, or ambiguous translated residues were removed. V3J clonotypes were defined by identical inferred V gene, J gene, and CDR3 amino acid sequence. To compute the percentage overlap between repertoires, the number of shared unique clonotypes was divided by the size of the smaller repertoire. Three approaches were used to assess repertoire richness: RTK rarefaction, the Chao1 estimator, and Recon v2.1 estimates of unobserved clonotypes. Generation probabilities were computed with OLGA for all TCRbeta clonotypes obtained by the gDNA method from four donors. Drawn from immuneACCESS, this table holds only the in-frame rearrangements with V and J called that TCRdb kept. Clones are partly lost; checked studies trace under half to an unresolved V gene and leave the rest unexplained. Clonal size and the V and J genes are those of that table, whereas D and trimming came from the DNA. This sample holds 2 million to 2.5 million clones; approximately 93% were observed only once. The top ten clones comprise under 0.45% of the sample.

The sequence derives from a man aged 18 to 29 in good health. Some clones in this sample may be carry-over from other donors' samples. Sequenced material: naive CD4+ T cells from PBMCs. In light of the paper, this sample's cell subset or site label describes: CD45RA+ positively selected. The chain employs TRBV7-2 and TRBJ2-7, with 7 bases matching TRBD2. The DNA reads TGTGCCAGCAGCTTGCCTTTAGCGGGTCCCCTCTCCTACGAGCAGTACTTC. Its protein product is CASSLPLAGPLSYEQYF.